Listed here are 25 T cell receptor beta chains from one sample, sequenced in a study of CD8 T cells in Susac syndrome. Random hexamers were used to reverse transcribe the RNA input (0.5 to 1 ug). Each CDR3 protein gets one entry after TCRdb re-called the immunoSEQ multiplex PCR reads with MiXCR. The table records some 260,000 distinct CDR3 sequences, more than 75% of them present only once. Sequencing used CD8+ T cells from PBMCs. The receptors shown here come from a human donor with multiple sclerosis.

This chain links TRBV29-1 with TRBJ2-2, with 7 positions matching TRBD1. The CDR3 length is 12 residues. Germline CDR1 and CDR2: SQVTM and ANQGSEA. V dropped 6 bases and J dropped 7; count of bases not matched to a gene: 5. The CDR3 DNA reads TGCAGCGTAAGGACAGGTGTCGGGGAGCTGTTTTTT. Its protein is CSVRTGVGELFF.

The chain combines TRBV5-1 with TRBJ2-1; D is unclear. V lost 1 base to trimming and J lost 9 bases, with 11 bases between them. The CDR3 length is 13 residues. Germline CDR1 and CDR2: SGHRS and YFSETQ. In nucleotides, the CDR3 is TGCGCCAGCAGCTTGTCTCCAGTTCGTGAGCAGTTCTTC. Amino acid sequence: CASSLSPVREQFF.

The chain has TRBV6-1 and TRBJ2-1; D is unclear. The CDR3 spans 14 residues. Trimming took 5 bases from V and 12 from J, leaving 20 bases between them. The germline gives CDR1 MNHNS, CDR2 SASEGT. The DNA of the CDR3 is TGTGCCAGCAGTCCCAGGACCCTGGCTTGGGGGCAGTTCTTC. Protein product: CASSPRTLAWGQFF.

This chain connects TRBV7-9 to TRBJ2-5, with D perhaps matching TRBD1 (7 bases). Germline assignment: CDR1 SEHNR and CDR2 FQNEAQ (reference sequence). Between the trimmed V and J ends, which lost 5 bases and 3 bases, there was a span of 13 bases. The length of the CDR3 is 14 residues. The CDR3 nucleotides read TGTGCCAGCAGCGGACCCAGGGGGGAAGAGACCCAGTACTTC. This gives the protein CASSGPRGEETQYF.

The V gene is TRBV6-1, the J gene TRBJ2-7, with 9 positions matching TRBD2. V lost 5 bases to trimming and J lost 7 bases; unmatched junction nucleotides: 9. Germline V lookup: CDR1 MNHNS, CDR2 SASEGT. This CDR3 has 14 amino acids. The CDR3 DNA follows: TGTGCCAGCAGTCGACCGGGACTAGCTGCGGAGCAGTACTTC. Translated: CASSRPGLAAEQYF.

This clonotype was seen more than once but under ten times. The V call is TRBV11-1, the J call TRBJ2-5; TRBD1 matches 7 bases. Per germline, CDR1 SGHAT and CDR2 FQDESV (reference sequence). This CDR3 has 18 amino acids. Trimming at V came to 2 bases and at J to 4 bases, leaving 16 bases not matched to a gene. The CDR3 loop is CASSLSGVGGGKRETQYF. CDR3 in DNA: TGTGCCAGCAGCTTAAGTGGAGTAGGGGGCGGAAAGAGAGAGACCCAGTACTTC.

The chain uses TRBV5-4 and TRBJ2-7; D unresolved. Germline CDR1 SGHNT, CDR2 YYREEE (reference sequence). V lost 7 bases, J lost 5 bases, and 19 bases lay in between. The CDR3 is 14 amino acids. As DNA, the CDR3 is TGTGCCAGCGGTGGACCCGGAACGCGCGACGAGCAGTACTTC. Residues: CASGGPGTRDEQYF.

The chain recombines TRBV12-3 or TRBV12-4 with TRBJ1-1; D is ambiguous. The germline V and J ends were trimmed by 0 bases and 6 bases, with 8 bases remaining between them. The CDR3 has 13 amino acids. The CDR3 protein is CASSLAGWAEAFF. Written as DNA, the CDR3 is TGTGCCAGCAGTTTAGCGGGGTGGGCTGAAGCTTTCTTT.

The chain combines TRBV24-1 with TRBJ2-2; no firm D call. The germline V gene encodes CDR1 KGHDR and CDR2 SFDVKD. V dropped 1 base and J dropped 4 bases, with 9 bases sitting between them. The CDR3 is made up of 15 amino acids. The CDR3, as DNA: TGTGCCACCAGTGATTTAGGAGACTCCACCGGGGAGCTGTTTTTT. It specifies CATSDLGDSTGELFF.

This clonotype was seen a handful of times. The chain carries TRBV27 and TRBJ2-3; D may correspond to TRBD1 or TRBD2 (5 bases each). The germline CDR1 and CDR2 sequences are MNHEY and SMNVEV (reference sequence). The V gene lost 3 bases and the J gene lost 2 bases, with 12 bases spanning the gap. The CDR3 runs 15 residues. The CDR3 loop reads CASSFRVGTTDTQYF. The CDR3 coding sequence is TGTGCCAGCAGTTTCCGGGTGGGGACCACAGATACGCAGTATTTT.

This sequence joins TRBV13 and TRBJ1-6, with a weak D call TRBD1 (5 bases). Germline CDR1 and CDR2: PRHDT and FYEKMQ (reference sequence). The V end was cut by 0 bases, the J end by 10 bases, with 10 bases between. This CDR3 is built from 14 residues. In nucleotides, the CDR3 is TGTGCCAGCAGCTTAGGGGGGGGTTCGTCACCCCTCCACTTT. Translated: CASSLGGGSSPLHF.

The gene calls are TRBV19 and TRBJ2-3; D gene ambiguous. Trimming shortened V by 5 bases and J by 2 bases, and 8 bases separated the two germline ends. The CDR3 totals 13 residues. Germline V CDR1 and CDR2: LNHDA, SQIVND (reference sequence). The CDR3 DNA follows: TGTGCCAGTAGTGGGCTGCACACAGATACGCAGTATTTT. This translates into CASSGLHTDTQYF. Using reference TRBV19 and TRBJ2-3 for the parts outside the CDR3, the full variable domain is DGGITQSPKYLFRKEGQNVTLSCEQNLNHDAMYWYRQDPGQGLRLIYYSQIVNDFQKGDIAEGYSVSREKKESFPLTVTSAQKNPTAFYLCASSGLHTDTQYFGPGTRLTVL.

J is TRBJ2-1 and V is TRBV6-6; 10 bases agree with TRBD2. CDR3 size: 13 residues. V dropped 8 bases and J dropped 5; count of bases not matched to a gene: 3. The germline gives CDR1 MNHNY, CDR2 SVGAGI (reference sequence). The CDR3 region has the DNA TGTGCCAGCGGAGGACTAGCGGACAATGAGCAGTTCTTC. As protein: CASGGLADNEQFF.

This clonotype came up a few times. The chain joins TRBV7-9 to TRBJ2-1; no reliable D call. The CDR3 length is 9 residues. Trimming removed 6 bases at V and 10 bases at J, with 4 bases between. CDR1 and CDR2 (germline): SEHNR, FQNEAQ (reference sequence). CDR3 nucleotides: TGTGCCAGCAGTCCAGAGCAGTTCTTC. It is translated as CASSPEQFF.

V and J are TRBV5-6 and TRBJ2-1; D call uncertain. The V end lost 4 bases, the J end lost 4 bases, and 15 bases lay between the germline ends. CDR1 and CDR2 from the germline V gene are SGHDT and YYEEEE. The CDR3 is 15 amino acids. CDR3 residues: CASSAEMALYNEQFF. CDR3 sequence (DNA): TGTGCCAGCAGCGCCGAGATGGCACTTTACAATGAGCAGTTCTTC.

J is TRBJ2-1 and V is TRBV6-2 or TRBV6-3; tentative D call: TRBD1 (6 bases). V lost 5 bases, J lost 7 bases, and 24 bases lay in between. Germline V lookup: CDR1 MNHEY, CDR2 SVGEGT. This CDR3 is built from 17 residues. CDR3 sequence reads: CASSTDRADQGGNEQFF. In DNA, the CDR3 is TGTGCCAGCAGTACAGACCGAGCGGACCAAGGGGGAAATGAGCAGTTCTTC.

The V call is TRBV27, the J call TRBJ2-7, with 11 nucleotides matching TRBD2. Germline values: CDR1 MNHEY, CDR2 SMNVEV (reference sequence). Losses at the gene ends were 8 bases for V and 7 bases for J; bases not matched to a gene: 7. The CDR3 has 13 residues. DNA of the CDR3: TGTGCCAGCGGGACTAGCGGTTGGGGAGAGCAGTACTTC. Translation: CASGTSGWGEQYF.

The rearrangement joins TRBV5-6 to TRBJ2-5, with no clear D. The length of the CDR3 is 15 residues. V was clipped by 2 bases and J by 4 bases, with 15 bases between them. Germline CDR1 and CDR2: SGHDT and YYEEEE. The CDR3 sequence: CASSLFVLQVETQYF. Here the CDR3 DNA reads TGTGCCAGCAGCTTATTTGTTCTTCAGGTAGAGACCCAGTACTTC.

This sequence joins TRBV27 and TRBJ1-6; no firm D call. This CDR3 is 16 amino acids long. Germline V gene lookup returns CDR1 MNHEY and CDR2 SMNVEV (reference sequence). The V gene lost 7 bases and the J gene lost 6 bases, with 19 bases spanning the gap. The CDR3 sequence is CASTPFQRVGNSPLHF. CDR3 coding DNA: TGTGCCAGCACACCCTTTCAACGGGTTGGTAATTCACCCCTCCACTTT.

The chain employs TRBV4-1 and TRBJ1-2, with a weak D call TRBD1 (5 bases). The CDR3 extends over 16 amino acids. V was trimmed by 0 bases and J by 8 bases, leaving 19 bases between them. Germline V gene data show CDR1 as MGHRA and CDR2 as YSYEKL. The CDR3 loop is CASSQDAGRLIEGYTF. CDR3 DNA sequence: TGCGCCAGCAGCCAAGATGCGGGACGGCTCATCGAGGGCTACACCTTC.

The chain is built from TRBV19 and TRBJ1-3; D remains unclear. This CDR3 is 13 amino acids long. Germline CDR1 is LNHDA and CDR2 is SQIVND (reference sequence). V was pared by 10 bases and J by 0 bases, with 10 bases between. For the CDR3, the DNA is TGTGCCACCGGACGGAACTCTGGAAACACCATATATTTT. Its protein is CATGRNSGNTIYF.

The chain recombines TRBV7-9 with TRBJ1-2; D uncertain. This CDR3 has 16 residues. CDR1 and CDR2 from the germline V gene are SEHNR and FQNEAQ (reference sequence). V was cut by 1 base and J by 3 bases, with 15 bases left in between. CDR3 amino acids: CASSLGMGFRHYGYTF. The CDR3 DNA reads as TGTGCCAGCAGCTTAGGGATGGGGTTTCGGCACTATGGCTACACCTTC.

V is TRBV4-2 and J is TRBJ1-2; possibly TRBD1 for D (5 bases). Germline CDR1 reads LGHNA; CDR2 reads YNFKEQ. The CDR3 contains 15 residues. The germline V and J ends were trimmed by 1 base and 4 bases, with 13 bases remaining between them. The CDR3 reads CASSQGQGPSYGYTF. Here the CDR3 DNA reads TGTGCCAGCAGCCAAGGGCAGGGACCATCCTATGGCTACACCTTC.

The gene calls are TRBV20-1 and TRBJ2-7; TRBD2 matches 10 bases. The germline V gene has CDR1 DFQATT and CDR2 SNEGSKA (reference sequence). The CDR3 spans 17 residues. V trimming: 3 bases; J trimming: 2 bases; junction bases outside the gene matches: 13. The CDR3 is CSARGLAGELQPYEQYF. CDR3 nucleotide sequence: TGCAGTGCTAGGGGGCTAGCGGGAGAGCTTCAACCCTACGAGCAGTACTTC.

The CDR3 region has the DNA TGTGCCAGCAGTTTCTTCAGGACGGCTAGCAATCAGCCCCAGCATTTT. This codes for CASSFFRTASNQPQHF. The chain couples TRBV28 to TRBJ1-5; D not resolved. CDR3 size: 16 residues. Trimming left V 3 bases short and J 0 bases short, with 12 bases between. Germline loops: CDR1 MDHEN, CDR2 SYDVKM.